The rows below give T cell receptor beta chains drawn from one sample of a study of vaccination and CD4 T cells after COVID-19. MiXCR was run by TCRdb on the PCR reads, yielding one entry per CDR3 protein. Among some 4,000 distinct CDR3 sequences listed, around 20% were seen once. Antigen specificity for these receptors is unknown. The sample comprised CD4+ T cells from blood, cultured in vitro. The receptors originated from a human donor who had recovered from COVID-19. Each CDR3 is given with its conserved first and last residue.

v_call: TRBV5-1
j_call: TRBJ1-3
cdr3_aa: CASSGAGTSGNTIYF

v_call: TRBV15
j_call: TRBJ1-5
cdr3_aa: CATGQGLNQPQHF

v_call: TRBV12-3/TRBV12-4
j_call: TRBJ1-6
cdr3_aa: CASSYAGGNSLHF

v_call: TRBV20-1
j_call: TRBJ2-5
cdr3_aa: CSAKQGRGGETQYF

v_call: TRBV29-1
j_call: TRBJ1-6
cdr3_aa: CSVRQGNSPLHF

v_call: TRBV12-3/TRBV12-4
j_call: TRBJ2-7
cdr3_aa: CASSPGRSYEQYF

v_call: TRBV2
j_call: TRBJ1-1
cdr3_aa: CASSENRGAVTEAFF

v_call: TRBV12-3/TRBV12-4
j_call: TRBJ1-3
cdr3_aa: CASSLGRGSGNTIYF

v_call: TRBV7-9
j_call: TRBJ1-5
cdr3_aa: CASSSKGQAGDQPQHF

v_call: TRBV24-1
j_call: TRBJ2-7
cdr3_aa: CATSDGTWVGGSYEQYF

v_call: TRBV21-1
j_call: TRBJ2-5
cdr3_aa: CASSKVFDGGAQETQYF

v_call: TRBV9
j_call: TRBJ1-3
cdr3_aa: CASSVDWGYSGNTIYF

v_call: TRBV19
j_call: TRBJ2-1
cdr3_aa: CASSRTSVGGEQFF

v_call: TRBV18
j_call: TRBJ1-2
cdr3_aa: CASSPREFTYGYTF

v_call: TRBV19
j_call: TRBJ1-5
cdr3_aa: CASSFRNQPQHF

v_call: TRBV12-3/TRBV12-4
j_call: TRBJ1-1
cdr3_aa: CASSLGQLNTEAFF

v_call: TRBV10-2
j_call: TRBJ1-1
cdr3_aa: CASIRDFQNTEAFF

v_call: TRBV6-5
j_call: TRBJ1-6
cdr3_aa: CASSYTPDREHSPLHF

v_call: TRBV20-1
j_call: TRBJ2-1
cdr3_aa: CSARDMAGRDEQFF

v_call: TRBV2
j_call: TRBJ2-1
cdr3_aa: CASKQESYNEQFF

v_call: TRBV20-1
j_call: TRBJ1-1
cdr3_aa: CSARDQGTGNTEAFF

v_call: TRBV7-9
j_call: TRBJ1-3
cdr3_aa: CASSLTGARAGNTIYF

v_call: TRBV30
j_call: TRBJ2-3
cdr3_aa: CAWSVALGADTQYF

v_call: TRBV6-1
j_call: TRBJ2-2
cdr3_aa: CASRDRVTGELFF

v_call: TRBV7-2
j_call: TRBJ1-1
cdr3_aa: CASSSTRRQGFEAFF

v_call: TRBV5-6
j_call: TRBJ1-2
cdr3_aa: CASSPGRGGYTF

v_call: TRBV6-1
j_call: TRBJ2-5
cdr3_aa: CASSPGTGGAKTQYF

v_call: TRBV5-1
j_call: TRBJ2-3
cdr3_aa: CASSSQGLYTDTQYF

v_call: TRBV6-1
j_call: TRBJ2-3
cdr3_aa: CASSGTRAGTQYF

v_call: TRBV2
j_call: TRBJ2-7
cdr3_aa: CASSEGSIGEQYF

v_call: TRBV7-9
j_call: TRBJ1-1
cdr3_aa: CASSVLSGESPEAFF

v_call: TRBV4-1
j_call: TRBJ2-1
cdr3_aa: CASSQDGGRYSYNEQFF

v_call: TRBV19
j_call: TRBJ1-3
cdr3_aa: CASSSEGRNGNTIYF

v_call: TRBV7-9
j_call: TRBJ2-5
cdr3_aa: CASNFGTGVQETQYF

v_call: TRBV18
j_call: TRBJ2-7
cdr3_aa: CASSPPSAGGANEQYF

v_call: TRBV21-1
j_call: TRBJ1-2
cdr3_aa: CASSTGQEVYGYTF

v_call: TRBV20-1
j_call: TRBJ1-5
cdr3_aa: CSASGGRGQPQHF

v_call: TRBV19
j_call: TRBJ1-5
cdr3_aa: CASSRFARTGGNSNQPQHF

v_call: TRBV20-1
j_call: TRBJ1-1
cdr3_aa: CSAGHPNTEAFF

v_call: TRBV6-1
j_call: TRBJ1-6
cdr3_aa: CASRAHGDNSLLHF

v_call: TRBV6-5
j_call: TRBJ1-1
cdr3_aa: CASSYEGGNEAFF

v_call: TRBV29-1
j_call: TRBJ2-2
cdr3_aa: CSVKGTGRSGELFF

v_call: TRBV20-1
j_call: TRBJ1-3
cdr3_aa: CSARDGGGSGNTIYF

v_call: TRBV24-1
j_call: TRBJ2-1
cdr3_aa: CATSGFDNYNEQFF

v_call: TRBV9
j_call: TRBJ1-2
cdr3_aa: CASSVGYRYGYTF

v_call: TRBV20-1
j_call: TRBJ2-5
cdr3_aa: CSAAPTGGAQETQYF

v_call: TRBV5-1
j_call: TRBJ2-5
cdr3_aa: CASSLPTGNGQETQYF

v_call: TRBV5-1
j_call: TRBJ1-2
cdr3_aa: CASSLGPLQGVVGYTF

v_call: TRBV24-1
j_call: TRBJ1-3
cdr3_aa: CATKKGSGNTIYF

v_call: TRBV30
j_call: TRBJ1-2
cdr3_aa: CAWSVGQGRSFLYGYTF

v_call: TRBV20-1
j_call: TRBJ2-2
cdr3_aa: CSAAAGGLAGELFF

v_call: TRBV7-2
j_call: TRBJ2-7
cdr3_aa: CASSARLVSYEQYF

v_call: TRBV20-1
j_call: TRBJ1-4
cdr3_aa: CSARGVGGAEKLFF